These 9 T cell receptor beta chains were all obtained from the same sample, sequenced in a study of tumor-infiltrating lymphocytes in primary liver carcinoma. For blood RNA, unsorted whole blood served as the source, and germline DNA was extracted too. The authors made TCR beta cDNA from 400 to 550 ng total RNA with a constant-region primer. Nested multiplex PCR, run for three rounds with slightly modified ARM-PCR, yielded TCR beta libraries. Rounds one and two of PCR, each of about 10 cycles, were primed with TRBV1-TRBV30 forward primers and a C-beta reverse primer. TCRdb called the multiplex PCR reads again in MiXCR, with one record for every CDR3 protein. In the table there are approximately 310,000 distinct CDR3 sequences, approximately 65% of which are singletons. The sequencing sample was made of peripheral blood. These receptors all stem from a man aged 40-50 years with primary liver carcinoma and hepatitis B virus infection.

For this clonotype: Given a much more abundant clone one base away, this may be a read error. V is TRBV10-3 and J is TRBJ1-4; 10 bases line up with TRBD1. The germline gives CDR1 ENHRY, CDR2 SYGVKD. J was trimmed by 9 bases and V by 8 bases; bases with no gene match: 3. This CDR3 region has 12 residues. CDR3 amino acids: CAIGQGEKKLFF. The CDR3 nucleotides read TGTGCCATCGGACAGGGGGAAAAAAAACTGTTTTTT.

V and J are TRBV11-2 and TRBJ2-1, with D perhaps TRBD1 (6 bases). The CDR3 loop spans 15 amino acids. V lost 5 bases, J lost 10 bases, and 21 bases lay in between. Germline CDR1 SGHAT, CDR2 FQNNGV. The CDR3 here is CASSRRQAQTYEQFF. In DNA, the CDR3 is TGTGCCAGCAGCAGGAGACAGGCCCAGACCTACGAGCAGTTCTTC. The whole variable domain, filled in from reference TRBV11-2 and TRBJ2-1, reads EAGVAQSPRYKIIEKRQSVAFWCNPISGHATLYWYQQILGQGPKLLIQFQNNGVVDDSQLPKDRFSAERLKGVDSTLKIQPAKLEDSAVYLCASSRRQAQTYEQFFGPGTRLTVL.

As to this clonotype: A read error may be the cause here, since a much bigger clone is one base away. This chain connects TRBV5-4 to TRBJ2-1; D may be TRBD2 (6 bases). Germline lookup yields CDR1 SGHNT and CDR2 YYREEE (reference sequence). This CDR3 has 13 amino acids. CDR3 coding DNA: TGTGCCAGCAGCTTGGCGTCGGGGACTGAGCGGTTCTTC. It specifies CASSLASGTERFF. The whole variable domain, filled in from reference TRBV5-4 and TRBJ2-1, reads ETGVTQSPTHLIKTRGQQVTLRCSSQSGHNTVSWYQQALGQGPQFIFQYYREEENGRGNFPPRFSGLQFPNYSSELNVNALELDDSALYLCASSLASGTERFFGPGTRLTVL.

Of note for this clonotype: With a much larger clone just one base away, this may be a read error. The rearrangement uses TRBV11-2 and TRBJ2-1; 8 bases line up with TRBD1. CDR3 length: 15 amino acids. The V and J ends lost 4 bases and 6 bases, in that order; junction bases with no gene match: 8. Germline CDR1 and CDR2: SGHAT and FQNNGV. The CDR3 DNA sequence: TGTGCCAGCAGCTCCTATCAAACAGGGGGCAATGAGCAGTTCTTC. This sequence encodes CASSSYQTGGNEQFF.

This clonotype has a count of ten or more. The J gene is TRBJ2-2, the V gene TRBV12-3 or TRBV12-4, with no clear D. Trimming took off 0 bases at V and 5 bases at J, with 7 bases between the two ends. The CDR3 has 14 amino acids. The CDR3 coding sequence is TGTGCCAGCAGTTTAGCGGGATGGACCGGGGAGCTGTTTTTT. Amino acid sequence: CASSLAGWTGELFF.

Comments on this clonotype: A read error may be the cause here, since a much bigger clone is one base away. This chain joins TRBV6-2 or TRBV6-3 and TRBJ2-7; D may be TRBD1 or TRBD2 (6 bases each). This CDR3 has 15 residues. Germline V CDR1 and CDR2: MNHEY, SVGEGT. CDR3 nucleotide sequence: TGTGTCAGCATCAAAGCCGGGGGCCTGAGCTACGAGCAGTACTTC. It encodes CVSIKAGGLSYEQYF.

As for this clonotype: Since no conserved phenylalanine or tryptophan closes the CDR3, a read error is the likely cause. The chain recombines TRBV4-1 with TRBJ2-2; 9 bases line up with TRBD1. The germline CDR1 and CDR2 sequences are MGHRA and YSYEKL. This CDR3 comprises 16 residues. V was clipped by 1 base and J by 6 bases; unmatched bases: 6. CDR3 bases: TGCGCCAGCAGCCAAGTGGGGACAGGGTGGGCCGGGGAGCTGTTTCTT. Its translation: CASSQVGTGWAGELFL.

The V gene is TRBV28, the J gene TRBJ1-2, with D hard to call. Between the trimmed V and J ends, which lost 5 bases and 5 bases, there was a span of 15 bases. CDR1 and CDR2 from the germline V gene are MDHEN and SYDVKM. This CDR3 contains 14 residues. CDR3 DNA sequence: TGTGCCAGCAGTGAGCGGACCTTCGGGTATGGCTACACCTTC. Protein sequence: CASSERTFGYGYTF.

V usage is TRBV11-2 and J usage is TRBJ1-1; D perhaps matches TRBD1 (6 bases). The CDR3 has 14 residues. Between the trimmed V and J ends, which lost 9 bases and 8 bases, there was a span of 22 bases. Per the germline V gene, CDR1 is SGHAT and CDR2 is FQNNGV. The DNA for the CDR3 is TGTGCCAGTAGTACTCCTCAGGGGTTAGGGGAAGCTTTCTTT. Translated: CASSTPQGLGEAFF.